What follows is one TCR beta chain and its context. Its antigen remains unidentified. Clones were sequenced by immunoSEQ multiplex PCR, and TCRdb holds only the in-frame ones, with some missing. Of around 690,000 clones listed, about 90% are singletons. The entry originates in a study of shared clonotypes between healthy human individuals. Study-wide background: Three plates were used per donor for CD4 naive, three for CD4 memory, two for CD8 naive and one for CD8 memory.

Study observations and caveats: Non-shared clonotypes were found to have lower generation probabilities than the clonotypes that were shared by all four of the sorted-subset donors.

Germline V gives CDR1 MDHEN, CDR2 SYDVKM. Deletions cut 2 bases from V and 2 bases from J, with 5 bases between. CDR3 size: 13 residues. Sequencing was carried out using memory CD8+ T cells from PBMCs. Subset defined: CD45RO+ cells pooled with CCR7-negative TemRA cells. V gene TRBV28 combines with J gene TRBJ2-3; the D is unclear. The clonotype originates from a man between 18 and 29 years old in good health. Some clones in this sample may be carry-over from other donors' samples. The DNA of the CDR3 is TGTGCCAGCAGTTTAATGACCACAGATACGCAGTATTTT. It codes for CASSLMTTDTQYF.